The next 13 T cell receptor beta chains were all read from a single sample in a study of shared clonotypes between healthy human individuals. The data were produced by immunoSEQ multiplex PCR, yet TCRdb's version contains in-frame clones alone and is incomplete. The table has about 1.5 million clones, 95% to 99% seen once. Source material: naive CD4+ T cells sorted from blood. The subset was: CD45RA+ positively selected. The receptors were gathered from a man between 25 and 39 years old in good health.

The V and J genes are TRBV20-1 and TRBJ1-1; perhaps TRBD1 as D (6 bases). Germline lookup yields CDR1 DFQATT and CDR2 SNEGSKA (reference sequence). V was shortened by 4 bases and J by 8 bases, with 11 bases between the two germline ends. CDR3 size: 11 residues. The CDR3 sequence is CSATRTVEAFF. The DNA of the CDR3 is TGCAGTGCTACCAGGACAGTAGAAGCTTTCTTT.

The genes are TRBV21-1 and TRBJ1-3. TRBV21-1 is termed a pseudogene. The CDR3 contains 15 residues. The CDR3 bases are TGTGCCAGCAGAAAGTGGGAGGGGAATGGAAACACCATATATTTT. It codes for CASRKWEGNGNTIYF.

The chain joins TRBV2 to TRBJ1-2; 10 bases agree with TRBD1. In germline, CDR1 is SNHLY, CDR2 FYNNEI. Trimming cost V 4 bases and J 7 bases; bases outside gene matches: 9. The length of the CDR3 is 15 residues. The CDR3 is CASSVRGQGLIGYTF. The CDR3 DNA is TGTGCCAGCAGTGTGCGGGGACAGGGGCTGATTGGCTACACCTTC.

This sequence joins TRBV10-3 and TRBJ1-1; no clear D. The CDR3 has 14 amino acids. V lost 10 bases and J 2 bases, leaving 17 bases between the germline ends. The germline gives CDR1 ENHRY, CDR2 SYGVKD. The CDR3, as DNA: TGTGCCACCCGGGGTTCCCGCGGCAACACTGAAGCTTTCTTT. The encoded protein is CATRGSRGNTEAFF.

The gene calls are TRBV18 and TRBJ1-2, with TRBD1 as a possible D gene (5 bases). The CDR3 loop spans 14 amino acids. V was pared by 2 bases and J by 2 bases, with 9 bases between. Per germline, CDR1 KGHSH and CDR2 LQKENI. Here the CDR3 reads CASSPRAGNYGYTF. The CDR3 DNA reads TGTGCCAGCTCACCAAGAGCAGGGAACTATGGCTACACCTTC. Full variable domain (missing parts from reference TRBV18 and TRBJ1-2): NAGVMQNPRHLVRRRGQEARLRCSPMKGHSHVYWYRQLPEEGLKFMVYLQKENIIDESGMPKERFSAEFPKEGPSILRIQQVVRGDSAAYFCASSPRAGNYGYTFGSGTRLTVV.

This rearrangement joins TRBV6-6 to TRBJ2-1; 9 bases match TRBD1. The germline gives CDR1 MNHNY, CDR2 SVGAGI (reference sequence). V was clipped by 7 bases and J by 6 bases; unmatched bases: 10. This CDR3 has 15 amino acids. Here the CDR3 reads CASTTTGGLTNEQFF. The DNA of the CDR3 is TGTGCCAGCACCACTACAGGGGGCTTGACCAATGAGCAGTTCTTC.

The chain employs TRBV10-3 and TRBJ2-3, with D possibly matching TRBD1 (6 bases). The CDR3 spans 13 residues. CDR1 and CDR2 from the germline V gene are ENHRY and SYGVKD. The V end was cut by 11 bases, the J end by 1 base, with 13 bases between. The CDR3 loop reads CALSAGGTDTQYF. The CDR3 DNA is TGTGCCCTCTCGGCAGGGGGCACAGATACGCAGTATTTT.

This chain connects TRBV29-1 to TRBJ2-3; D unresolved. Germline V gives CDR1 SQVTM, CDR2 ANQGSEA. V lost 3 bases and J 2 bases, leaving 12 bases between the germline ends. The CDR3 runs to 14 residues. The CDR3 coding sequence is TGCAGCGTTGACTTTAGGTTGTCCACAGATACGCAGTATTTT. Residues: CSVDFRLSTDTQYF.

This chain uses TRBV7-9 with TRBJ1-2; D not resolved. This CDR3 has 14 residues. Germline V gives CDR1 SEHNR, CDR2 FQNEAQ (reference sequence). Trimming shortened V by 1 base and J by 4 bases, and 10 bases separated the two germline ends. As DNA, the CDR3 is TGTGCCAGCAGCTTAGTGGTGGGTGGCTATGGCTACACCTTC. Protein product: CASSLVVGGYGYTF.

The chain uses TRBV12-5 and TRBJ1-1; 7 bases line up with TRBD1. The V and J ends lost 2 bases and 1 base, in that order; junction bases with no gene match: 7. From germline, CDR1 is LGHNT and CDR2 FRNRAP. The CDR3 is 16 residues long. This chain's CDR3 is CASGLPTTGRNTEAFF. CDR3 DNA: TGTGCTAGTGGTTTGCCTACGACAGGGCGGAACACTGAAGCTTTCTTT.

CDR3 coding DNA: TGCAGCGTGGGGACAGAGACTGAAGCTTTCTTT. Translated: CSVGTETEAFF. The rearrangement uses TRBV29-1 and TRBJ1-1, with TRBD1 identical over 7 bases. Per germline, CDR1 SQVTM and CDR2 ANQGSEA. The CDR3 runs 11 residues. The J segment lost 5 bases and the V segment lost 6 bases, leaving 3 bases of the junction unmatched.

V and J are TRBV19 and TRBJ1-4; D remains unclear. Between the trimmed V and J ends, which lost 2 bases and 8 bases, there was a span of 9 bases. The CDR3 extends over 13 amino acids. Germline CDR1 LNHDA, CDR2 SQIVND (reference sequence). The CDR3 nucleotides are TGTGCCAGTAGTATATCGGCCGTAGAAAAACTGTTTTTT. Translating gives CASSISAVEKLFF. Filled out from reference TRBV19 and TRBJ1-4, the complete variable domain reads DGGITQSPKYLFRKEGQNVTLSCEQNLNHDAMYWYRQDPGQGLRLIYYSQIVNDFQKGDIAEGYSVSREKKESFPLTVTSAQKNPTAFYLCASSISAVEKLFFGSGTQLSVL.

This clone was picked up one time. The V call is TRBV15, the J call TRBJ2-7; D gene ambiguous. The V end lost 3 bases, the J end lost 1 base, and 19 bases lay between the germline ends. Germline V gene data show CDR1 as LNHNV and CDR2 as YYDKDF (reference sequence). This CDR3 region has 17 residues. CDR3 in DNA: TGTGCCACCAGCAGGGGGAATTACGGAAACGATTCCTACGAGCAGTACTTC. The encoded protein is CATSRGNYGNDSYEQYF.